This T cell receptor beta chain was observed in a study of shared clonotypes between healthy human individuals (TCRdb year 2020). In the study overall: A few men and two women, aged 18 to 49 years, made up the cohort. For each donor, CD4 naive and CD4 memory were each given three plates, CD8 naive was given two plates, and CD8 memory was given one plate. To estimate repertoire size and how much clonotype sharing occurs between individuals, the study deeply sequenced the blood TCR repertoires of several healthy adults. To increase sequencing depth and limit assay-specific biases, TCR repertoire library preparation and sequencing were carried out by different laboratories using diverse techniques. Each donor's leukapheresis produced roughly between roughly 0.94 and 9.5 billion PBMCs. The paper's findings and limits, for the study overall: Pairwise subsampling led to the expectation that sequencing depth would affect the degree of clonotype sharing among donors. Rarefaction of sorted-subset datasets indicated incomplete sequencing despite the large sequencing depth. The genetic and exposure-history diversity represented was limited by the small number of donors. Naive subsets generally had larger estimated clonotype richness than memory subsets did. When four donors were compared, the shared fraction of clonotypes was around 4.6% for naive CD4, about 4% for naive CD8, 2% to 2.5% for memory CD4, and around 0.37% for memory CD8. Higher generation probabilities were observed for clonotypes shared by all four sorted-subset donors than for non-shared clonotypes. Sampling was restricted to blood, and TCR repertoires in tissue are likely to differ from TCR repertoires in blood.

Counted from cysteine to phenylalanine, this CDR3 has 15 amino acids. Solely the CDR3 DNA is kept, with 45 bases framed from the first base. The germline V gene yields MNHNS for CDR1 and SASEGT for CDR2. Trimming accounts for 6 bases at V and 3 bases at J, while the number of junction bases matched to no gene is 4. With regard to this clone: This receptor's antigen is unknown. Per-base quality was not reported, and no clone a single base away is much larger than it.

Donors were healthy HIV-negative adults with no recently reported acute infections or vaccinations. All donors were Caucasian adults living in Nashville, Tennessee, USA. CD4+ T cells were enriched by magnetic negative selection, after which naive cells were positively selected on CD45RA and the negative fraction was taken as the memory subset. Blood was collected by leukapheresis, and PBMCs were isolated by Ficoll-Histopaque density gradient centrifugation and then cryopreserved in liquid nitrogen vapor phase. Analytical flow cytometry was used to check the purity and quantity of every magnetically sorted T cell population. Genomic DNA was isolated from every sorted fraction and measured by UV absorbance on a Nanodrop 2000c. TCR CDR3 regions were amplified from genomic DNA by multiplex PCR using the deep immunoSEQ assay. Genomic DNA extracted from each cell subset was distributed evenly over all wells of several immunoSEQ 96-well plates, and each plate served as one replicate. For sorted subsets, approximately 0.2 ug of genomic DNA, equivalent to roughly 30,000 T cell genomes, went into each replicate PCR. Purified libraries were quantified with a Qubit 3.0 fluorometer, sized on a Bioanalyzer 2100, and re-quantified with the KAPA Library Quantification kit. A separate single-read 150-cycle Illumina NextSeq 550 flow cell was used to sequence each immunoSEQ 96-well plate. As for the authors' bioinformatics: The immunoSEQ output contained only junctional sequences without quality scores, so filtering could not match that applied to full-length reads. Sequences were annotated with PyIR, a Python wrapper for IgBLAST v1.9, and V/J genes and CDR3 were assigned using IMGT germline references. Reads were removed for weak V/J assignments (E-value above 1e-6), missing CDR3, stop codons, out-of-frame junctions, or ambiguous translated residues. A V3J clonotype was defined by an identical inferred V gene, J gene, and CDR3 amino acid sequence. Percentage overlap between repertoires was calculated by dividing the number of shared unique clonotypes by the size of the smaller repertoire. Richness of each repertoire was evaluated using RTK rarefaction, the Chao1 estimator, and Recon v2.1 estimates of unobserved clonotypes. Generation probabilities for all TCRbeta clonotypes obtained by the gDNA method from four donors were computed using OLGA. The clones in this table, taken by TCRdb from immuneACCESS, are in-frame only. Not every clone is retained; where verified, under half of the shortfall comes from an unresolved V gene, and the cause of the rest is unknown. V, J and clone size are those of that table, while D and trimming were read from the DNA. This sample is represented by over a million clones; roughly 98.5% of them were singletons. The top ten clones comprise approximately 0.38% of the sample.

The sequence was collected from a man younger than 45 in good health. The V gene is TRBV6-1 and the J gene is TRBJ2-3; 12 middle bases align to TRBD2. The sample was naive CD4+ T cells sorted from blood. What the cell subset or site label conveys for this sample: CD45RA+ positively selected. The nucleotides are TGTGCCAGCAGAATAGGACTAGCGGGAACAGATACGCAGTATTTT. This is translated as CASRIGLAGTDTQYF.